These T cell receptor beta chains were read from a single sample in a study of blood T cells in healthy people across ages. Each CDR3 protein gets one entry after TCRdb re-called the 5' RACE reads with MiXCR. This table holds about 700,000 distinct CDR3 sequences, about a third found once. Input material: blood. The source of these receptors is an elderly woman in good health. CDR3s include the opening cysteine and the closing phenylalanine or tryptophan. The D gene is left open where the match is weak. The size of a clone is reported for some rows only, either as once, few or many, or as a class for expanded clones.

j_call v_call d_call clone_size cdr3_nt cdr3_aa
TRBJ2-3 TRBV19 TRBD2 . TGTGACAGTAGTCGGACTAGCGGGAGCACAGATACGCAGTATTTT CDSSRTSGSTDTQYF
TRBJ1-1 TRBV5-1 . . TGCGCCAACAGCCCAGGGGCGGCAGGAACTATGAACACTGAAGCTTTCTTT CANSPGAAGTMNTEAFF
TRBJ2-7 TRBV20-1 TRBD2 many TGCAGTGCTAGAGTAACTAGCGCTCGCGAGCAGTACTTC CSARVTSAREQYF
TRBJ2-7 TRBV7-2 . . TGTGCCAGCAGCCCTAACCCAAACTACGAGCAGTACTTC CASSPNPNYEQYF
TRBJ2-5 TRBV5-6 . . TGTACCAGCAGCCAAAGGATGTATGCCGGACAAGAGACCCAGTACTTC CTSSQRMYAGQETQYF
TRBJ1-2 TRBV25-1 . many TGTGCCAGCAGTGAGGCGGGGATTAACACCTTC CASSEAGINTF
TRBJ2-7 TRBV7-3 . . TGTGCCGGCAGCTTAAATTATGGGCCCTACGAGCAGTACTTC CAGSLNYGPYEQYF
TRBJ1-4 TRBV4-1 . few TGCGCCAGCAGCCACCCGCGGTATAATGAAAAACTGTTTTTT CASSHPRYNEKLFF
TRBJ2-1 TRBV3-1 . . TGTGCCAGCAGCCTCCATGGAGGGCGAAATGAGCAGTTCTTC CASSLHGGRNEQFF
TRBJ2-5 TRBV7-2 TRBD2 many TGTGCCAGCAGCTTAGAAGGGTTAGGGACTAGCGAACAGTACTTC CASSLEGLGTSEQYF
TRBJ2-7 TRBV11-2 . many TGTGCCAGCAGCTTAGAATTCGGGCCCCCCTACGAGCAGTACTTC CASSLEFGPPYEQYF
TRBJ1-1 TRBV7-8 . . TGTGCCAGCAACTTAGACAGATTGAACACTGAAGCTTTCTTT CASNLDRLNTEAFF
TRBJ2-7 TRBV7-9 TRBD1 many TGTGCCAGCAGCTATCCGGGACAGGGGGCAGCCGAGCAGTACTTC CASSYPGQGAAEQYF
TRBJ2-3 TRBV11-3 . many TGTGCCAGCAGCTTAGGCGGCAGGGAAGTAGATACGCAGTATTTT CASSLGGREVDTQYF
TRBJ2-5 TRBV15 . many TGTGCCACCAGCAGAGGCGGATATCGAGAGACCCAGTACTTC CATSRGGYRETQYF
TRBJ2-4 TRBV7-2 TRBD2 many TGTGCCAGCAGCTTAGGTCTAGCGGGGGCCTTTACGTTAGCCAAAAACATTCAGTACTTC CASSLGLAGAFTLAKNIQYF
TRBJ1-5 TRBV2 . . TGTGCCAGCAGCGGGGGGGGGACTCAGCCCCAGCATTTT CASSGGGTQPQHF
TRBJ2-3 TRBV7-2 . many TGTGCCAGCAGCTTAGGGGTCTGGACGCAGTATTTT CASSLGVWTQYF
TRBJ2-6 TRBV7-6 TRBD1 many TGTGCCAGCGCCGGGACAGGGAATGGTGGGGCCAACGTCCTGACTTTC CASAGTGNGGANVLTF
TRBJ2-1 TRBV15 . many TGTGCCACCAGCAGAGATCGAGGGATTCAAAATGAGCAGTTCTTC CATSRDRGIQNEQFF
TRBJ2-1 TRBV14 TRBD1 many TGTGCCAGCAGCCAAGGGCCCGGGGGGACAGGGAGAAATGAGCAGTTCTTC CASSQGPGGTGRNEQFF
TRBJ1-1 TRBV4-1 . . TGCGCCAGCAGCCAAGGAGGGGTGATCACTGAAGCTTTCTTT CASSQGGVITEAFF
TRBJ1-1 TRBV7-9 . . TGTGCCAGCAGCTTAGTTATTCGGGATGAAGCTTTCTTT CASSLVIRDEAFF
TRBJ2-1 TRBV20-1 . few TGCAGTGCTAGAGATATACAGCGTACCTACAATGAGCAGTTCTTC CSARDIQRTYNEQFF
TRBJ1-5 TRBV2 . many TGTGCCAGCAGTGAAGACGGCTTTCAGCCCCAGCATTTT CASSEDGFQPQHF